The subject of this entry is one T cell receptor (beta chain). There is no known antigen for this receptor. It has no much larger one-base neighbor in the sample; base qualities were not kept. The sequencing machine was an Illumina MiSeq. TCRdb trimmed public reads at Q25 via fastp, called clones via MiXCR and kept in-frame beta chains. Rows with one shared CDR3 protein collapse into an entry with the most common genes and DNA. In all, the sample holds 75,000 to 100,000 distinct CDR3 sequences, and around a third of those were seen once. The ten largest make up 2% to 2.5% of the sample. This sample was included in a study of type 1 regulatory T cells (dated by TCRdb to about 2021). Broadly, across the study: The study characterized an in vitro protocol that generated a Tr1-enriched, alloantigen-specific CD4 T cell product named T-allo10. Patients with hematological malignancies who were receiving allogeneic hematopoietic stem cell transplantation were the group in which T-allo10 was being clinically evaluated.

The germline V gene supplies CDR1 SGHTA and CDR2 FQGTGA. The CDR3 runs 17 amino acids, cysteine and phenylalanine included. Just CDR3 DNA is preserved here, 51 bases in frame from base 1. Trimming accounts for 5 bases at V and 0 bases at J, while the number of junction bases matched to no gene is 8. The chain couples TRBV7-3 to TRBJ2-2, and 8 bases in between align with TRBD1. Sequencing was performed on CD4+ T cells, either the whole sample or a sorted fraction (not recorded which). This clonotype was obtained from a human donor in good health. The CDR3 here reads CASSRWGTGANTGELFF. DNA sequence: TGTGCCAGCAGCAGATGGGGGACAGGCGCGAACACCGGGGAGCTGTTTTTT.